In its sample, the clone carrying this T cell receptor (beta chain) was seen many times. Its antigen is unknown. This entry belongs to a study of tumor and adjacent non-tumor tissue in lung cancer. Overall study: The patients, some ten men and roughly 5 women, were roughly 30 to 80 with stage I to III disease. Overall study results and limits: Significantly higher TCR diversity was found in tumor than normal lung. Normal lung showed higher cumulative top 100 clone frequency than tumor.

TCRbeta libraries were built with three rounds of nested PCR, modified from ARM-PCR. TCRdb reanalysed the multiplex PCR reads using MiXCR and keeps one entry per CDR3 protein. The table lists about 90,000 distinct CDR3 sequences, about 77% of them singletons. The trim removed 3 bases at V and 0 bases at J, leaving 4 bases unmatched. The CDR3 runs 16 residues. The germline CDR1 and CDR2 sequences are SGHDT and YYEEEE. RNA was extracted from bulk tissue without any cell sorting. The normal lung tissue was taken more than 3 cm from the tumor edge. The chain combines TRBV5-6 with TRBJ2-2; 8 bases match TRBD1. Sequenced material: distant non-tumor lung tissue. This clonotype originated in a woman in her forties or fifties with non-small cell lung cancer. CDR3: CASSSQDRANTGELFF. DNA for the CDR3: TGTGCCAGCAGCTCCCAGGACAGGGCGAACACCGGGGAGCTGTTTTTT.